Listed below are T cell receptor beta chains from one sample, sequenced in a study of shared clonotypes between healthy human individuals. The repertoire was sequenced with immunoSEQ multiplex PCR; TCRdb's copy has only in-frame clones and lacks some. The sample has about 1.9 million clones; 93% are singletons. The material sequenced was naive CD8+ T cells from PBMCs. Receptors were obtained from a man between 18 and 29 years old in good health. Some clones in this sample may be carry-over from other donors' samples. Both conserved end residues are part of each CDR3. A D gene is named only where the DNA matches it firmly. Some rows have no size entry. The others give once, few or many, or a class for an expanded clone.

>TRBD2|TRBJ2-1|NA|TRBV5-6
CASSVLAGRYNEQFF
TGTGCCAGCAGCGTACTAGCGGGACGATACAATGAGCAGTTCTTC
>TRBD1|TRBJ1-4|NA|TRBV27
CASSPGTGHEKLFF
TGTGCCAGCAGTCCTGGGACAGGGCATGAAAAACTGTTTTTT
>TRBD1|TRBJ1-5|NA|TRBV28
CASSLVGQGDNQPQHF
TGTGCCAGCAGTTTGGTAGGACAGGGGGACAATCAGCCCCAGCATTTT
>NA|TRBJ1-1|NA|TRBV18
CASFPDGDPTNTEAFF
TGTGCCAGCTTCCCGGACGGGGACCCTACAAACACTGAAGCTTTCTTT
>NA|TRBJ2-1|NA|TRBV30
CAWSLGKNEQFF
TGTGCCTGGAGTTTGGGGAAAAATGAGCAGTTCTTC
>TRBD1|TRBJ2-5|NA|TRBV15
CATSRKPGQGPSETQYF
TGTGCCACCAGCAGAAAACCGGGACAGGGGCCTTCGGAGACCCAGTACTTC
>NA|TRBJ2-3|NA|TRBV9
CASSETSSGFTQYF
TGTGCCAGCAGCGAAACTAGCAGTGGTTTCACGCAGTATTTT
>NA|TRBJ2-1|NA|TRBV29-1
CSVRTAYNEQFF
TGCAGCGTGAGGACAGCCTACAATGAGCAGTTCTTC
>TRBD1|TRBJ1-1|few|TRBV5-1
CASSLALRGSEAFF
TGCGCCAGCAGCTTGGCCCTCAGGGGGTCTGAAGCTTTCTTT
>TRBD2|TRBJ2-1|NA|TRBV9
CASSVWPSGKNEQFF
TGTGCCAGCAGCGTATGGCCTAGCGGGAAGAATGAGCAGTTCTTC
>TRBD1|TRBJ2-7|once|TRBV29-1
CSAPGQGSGEQYF
TGCAGCGCCCCCGGACAGGGATCGGGCGAGCAGTACTTC
>NA|TRBJ2-1|NA|TRBV7-8
CASSLRPTNEQFF
TGTGCCAGCAGCTTAAGACCGACGAATGAGCAGTTCTTC
>TRBD1|TRBJ2-1|NA|TRBV13
CASSYEGASYNEQFF
TGTGCCAGCAGCTACGAGGGGGCGAGCTACAATGAGCAGTTCTTC
>NA|TRBJ2-1|once|TRBV27
CASSLQGPDNEQFF
TGTGCCAGCAGTTTACAAGGGCCCGACAATGAGCAGTTCTTC
>NA|TRBJ2-7|NA|TRBV29-1
CSVVSVSYEQYF
TGCAGCGTTGTGTCGGTATCCTACGAGCAGTACTTC
>NA|TRBJ2-5|once|TRBV7-9
CASSSPSVRQETQYF
TGTGCCAGCAGCTCCCCAAGCGTCAGACAAGAGACCCAGTACTTC
>NA|TRBJ2-7|NA|TRBV29-1
CSVPGPSRDEQYF
TGCAGCGTGCCGGGACCCTCACGGGACGAGCAGTACTTC
>NA|TRBJ2-7|NA|TRBV25-1
CASSERGFYEQYF
TGTGCCAGCAGTGAACGCGGGTTCTACGAGCAGTACTTC
>NA|TRBJ2-2|NA|TRBV4-3
CASGWSEGTGELFF
TGCGCCAGCGGATGGTCTGAGGGAACCGGGGAGCTGTTTTTT
>TRBD1|TRBJ2-7|NA|TRBV13
CASSHRGAASYEQYF
TGTGCCAGCAGCCACAGGGGAGCGGCCTCCTACGAGCAGTACTTC
>TRBD2|TRBJ2-7|NA|TRBV6-1
CASSDGRAYEQYF
TGTGCCAGCAGCGACGGGAGGGCCTACGAGCAGTACTTC
>NA|TRBJ2-4|NA|TRBV21-1
CASRADRRGNIQYF
TGTGCCAGCCGGGCTGACAGGCGGGGAAACATTCAGTACTTC
>NA|TRBJ1-3|NA|TRBV19
CASKGDRYGNTIYF
TGTGCCAGCAAGGGGGACCGGTATGGAAACACCATATATTTT
>TRBD1|TRBJ2-6|NA|TRBV27
CASSPLTGISNGANVLTF
TGTGCCAGCAGTCCTCTGACAGGGATCTCAAATGGGGCCAACGTCCTGACTTTC
>NA|TRBJ2-7|NA|TRBV4-1
CASSFRSTGTSGYEQYF
TGCGCCAGCAGCTTCAGATCCACCGGGACGTCGGGCTACGAGCAGTACTTC
>NA|TRBJ2-7|NA|TRBV7-2
CASSLADSPSYEQYF
TGTGCCAGCAGCTTGGCGGACAGCCCTAGTTACGAGCAGTACTTC
>NA|TRBJ1-5|NA|TRBV27
CATLIAGGGNQPQHF
TGTGCCACCCTCATCGCCGGCGGTGGCAATCAGCCCCAGCATTTT
>NA|TRBJ2-1|NA|TRBV4-2
CASSQDQGPTYNEQFF
TGTGCCAGCAGCCAAGATCAGGGACCCACCTACAATGAGCAGTTCTTC
>NA|TRBJ2-7|NA|TRBV11-2
CASSLIHPQYF
TGTGCCAGCAGCTTAATACACCCCCAGTACTTC
>NA|TRBJ2-7|NA|TRBV10-3
CAGGSPYEQYF
TGTGCCGGGGGGTCCCCCTACGAGCAGTACTTC
>NA|TRBJ2-1|NA|TRBV29-1
CSAKVSSYNEQFF
TGCAGCGCGAAGGTGAGCTCCTACAATGAGCAGTTCTTC
>NA|TRBJ2-5|NA|TRBV5-1
CASSSRHSDGGGTQYF
TGCGCCAGCAGCTCCCGACACTCTGACGGAGGGGGGACCCAGTACTTC
>NA|TRBJ1-5|NA|TRBV19
CASSKDRDNQPQHF
TGTGCCAGTAGTAAGGACAGAGACAATCAGCCCCAGCATTTT
>NA|TRBJ2-7|once|TRBV5-1
CASSLRLSFYEQYF
TGCGCCAGCAGCCTCCGCCTGTCGTTCTACGAGCAGTACTTC